This T cell receptor beta chain was documented in a study of T cells expressing NK-cell markers. There are 15 residues in the CDR3. The germline gives CDR1 MNHEY, CDR2 SMNVEV (reference sequence). Following a re-call of the 5' RACE reads, TCRdb has one entry per CDR3 protein and lacks DNA. The sample table includes about 150,000 distinct CDR3 sequences. Sequenced: blood T cells: a sorted CD56 or NKG2C T cell subset, CD4+ or CD8+ T cells, or bulk PBMC T cells (not recorded which). The TCR comes from a man aged 18-75 years in good health. The V gene is TRBV27, the J gene TRBJ2-1; there is no DNA to check the TCRdb D call of TRBD1. The CDR3 loop is CASSLVGEIVPEQFF.